This T cell receptor (beta chain) was retrieved from a study of blood T cell repertoires in COVID-19. Looking at the study overall: Acute and convalescent COVID-19 specimens originated in the United States, Italy and Spain. PBMCs, B-cell-depleted T cells, or T cells provided the cDNA or gDNA that made up the material.

Trimming shortened V by 5 bases and J by 0 bases, and 19 bases separated the two germline ends. CDR3 size: 18 residues. Germline CDR1 is KGHSH and CDR2 is LQKENI. Original data processing: Reference gene primer amplification yielded estimated nucleated cell counts. Produced via immunoSEQ multiplex PCR; TCRdb's table is partial and in-frame only. V and J calls and clone size are those listed in that table; D and trimming were worked out from the DNA. The sample lists about 100,000 clones, nearly 90% seen once, with approximately 2% in the top ten. Material for sequencing was peripheral blood. The chain employs TRBV18 and TRBJ1-4; D is perhaps TRBD1 (6 bases). The receptor was isolated from a man between 50 and 59 years old with active COVID-19. In DNA form, the CDR3 reads TGTGCCAGCTCAGAAACCACGGGGGGCAGGTCAACTAATGAAAAACTGTTTTTT. It yields the protein CASSETTGGRSTNEKLFF.